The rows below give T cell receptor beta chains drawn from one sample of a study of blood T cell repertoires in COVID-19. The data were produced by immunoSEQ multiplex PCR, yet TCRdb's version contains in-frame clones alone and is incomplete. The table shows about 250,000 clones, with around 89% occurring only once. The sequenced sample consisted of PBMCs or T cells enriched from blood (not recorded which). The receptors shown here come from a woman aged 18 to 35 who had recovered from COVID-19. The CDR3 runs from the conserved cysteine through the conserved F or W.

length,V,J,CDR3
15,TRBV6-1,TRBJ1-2,CASSEAAAGGDGYTF
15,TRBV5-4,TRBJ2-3,CASSVRQGRTDTQYF
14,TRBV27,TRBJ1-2,CASSLGTGVDGYTF
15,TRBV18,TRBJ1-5,CASSPGRGSNQPQHF
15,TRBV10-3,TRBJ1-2,CAISESAGGVGGYTF
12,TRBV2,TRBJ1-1,CASRPRGTEAFF
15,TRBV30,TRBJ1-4,CAWSPIAPVNEKLFF
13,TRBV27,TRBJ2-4,CASSTRGENIQYF
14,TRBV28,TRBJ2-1,CASKAGGRLHEQFF
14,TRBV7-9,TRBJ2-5,CASSLGSGGETQYF
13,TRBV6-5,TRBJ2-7,CASSYVVNGEQYF
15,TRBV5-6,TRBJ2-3,CASSLLTGVADTQYF
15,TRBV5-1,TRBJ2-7,CASSPTGTGGYEQYF
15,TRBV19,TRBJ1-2,CASTSRGGSDYGYTF
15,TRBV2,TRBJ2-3,CASSSSGASTDTQYF
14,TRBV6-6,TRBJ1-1,CATKRQGMNTEAFF
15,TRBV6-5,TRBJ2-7,CASTQGGTSDYEQYF
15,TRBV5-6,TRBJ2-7,CASSFGQLPSYEQYF
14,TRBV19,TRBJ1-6,CASSVQGSSSPLHF
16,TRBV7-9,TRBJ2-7,CASSGAGTRSSYEQYF
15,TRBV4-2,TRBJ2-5,CASSQTSGGAKTQYF
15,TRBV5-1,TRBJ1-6,CASSYSGTGNQPLHF
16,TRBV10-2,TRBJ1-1,CASSDRTGAMNTEAFF